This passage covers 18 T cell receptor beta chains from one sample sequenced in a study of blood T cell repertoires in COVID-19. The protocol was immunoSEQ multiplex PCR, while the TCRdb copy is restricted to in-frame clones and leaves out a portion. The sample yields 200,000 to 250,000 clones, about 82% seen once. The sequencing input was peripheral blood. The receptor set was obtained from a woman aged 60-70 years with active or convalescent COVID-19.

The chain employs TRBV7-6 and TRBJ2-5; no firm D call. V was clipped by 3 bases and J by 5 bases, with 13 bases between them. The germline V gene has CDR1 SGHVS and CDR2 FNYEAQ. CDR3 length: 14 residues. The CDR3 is CASSFRTLEETQYF. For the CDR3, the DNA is TGTGCCAGCAGCTTCAGAACCCTGGAGGAGACCCAGTACTTC.

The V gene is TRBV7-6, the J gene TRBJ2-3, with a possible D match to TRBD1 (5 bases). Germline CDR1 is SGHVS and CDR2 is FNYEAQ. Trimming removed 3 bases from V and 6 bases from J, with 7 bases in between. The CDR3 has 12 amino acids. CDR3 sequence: CASSLTADTQYF. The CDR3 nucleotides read TGTGCCAGCAGCTTGACAGCGGATACGCAGTATTTT.

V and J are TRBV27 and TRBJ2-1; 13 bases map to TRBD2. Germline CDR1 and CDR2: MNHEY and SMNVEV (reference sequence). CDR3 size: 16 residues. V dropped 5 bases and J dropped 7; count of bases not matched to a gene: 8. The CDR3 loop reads CASSAVLAGGSNEQFF. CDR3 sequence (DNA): TGTGCCAGCAGTGCCGTACTAGCGGGAGGGTCTAATGAGCAGTTCTTC.

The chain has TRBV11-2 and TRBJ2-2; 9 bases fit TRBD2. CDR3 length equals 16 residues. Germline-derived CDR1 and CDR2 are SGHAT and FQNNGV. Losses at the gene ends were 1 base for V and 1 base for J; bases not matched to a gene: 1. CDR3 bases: TGTGCCAGCAGCTTAGGACTAGCGGAGAACACCGGGGAGCTGTTTTTT. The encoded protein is CASSLGLAENTGELFF. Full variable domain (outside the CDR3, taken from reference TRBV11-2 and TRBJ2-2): EAGVAQSPRYKIIEKRQSVAFWCNPISGHATLYWYQQILGQGPKLLIQFQNNGVVDDSQLPKDRFSAERLKGVDSTLKIQPAKLEDSAVYLCASSLGLAENTGELFFGEGSRLTVL.

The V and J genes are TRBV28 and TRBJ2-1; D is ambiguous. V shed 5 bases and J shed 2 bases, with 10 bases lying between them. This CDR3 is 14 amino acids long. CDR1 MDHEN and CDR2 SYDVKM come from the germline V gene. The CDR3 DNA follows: TGTGCCAGCAGTAGCCCCGTAACCTACAATGAGCAGTTCTTC. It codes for CASSSPVTYNEQFF. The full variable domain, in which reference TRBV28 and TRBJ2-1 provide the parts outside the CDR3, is DVKVTQSSRYLVKRTGEKVFLECVQDMDHENMFWYRQDPGLGLRLIYFSYDVKMKEKGDIPEGYSVSREKKERFSLILESASTNQTSMYLCASSSPVTYNEQFFGPGTRLTVL.

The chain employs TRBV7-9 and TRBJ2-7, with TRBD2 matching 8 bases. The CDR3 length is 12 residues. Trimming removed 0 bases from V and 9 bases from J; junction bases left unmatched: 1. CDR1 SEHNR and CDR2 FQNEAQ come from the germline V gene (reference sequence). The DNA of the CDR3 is TGTGCCAGCAGCTTAGCCGGGAGGGCGCAGTACGTC. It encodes CASSLAGRAQYV.

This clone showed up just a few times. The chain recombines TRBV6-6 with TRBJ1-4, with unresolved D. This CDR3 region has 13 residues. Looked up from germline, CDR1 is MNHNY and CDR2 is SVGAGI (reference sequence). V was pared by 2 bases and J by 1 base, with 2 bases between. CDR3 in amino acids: CASSYQTNEKLFF. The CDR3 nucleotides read TGTGCCAGCAGTTACCAAACTAATGAAAAACTGTTTTTT.

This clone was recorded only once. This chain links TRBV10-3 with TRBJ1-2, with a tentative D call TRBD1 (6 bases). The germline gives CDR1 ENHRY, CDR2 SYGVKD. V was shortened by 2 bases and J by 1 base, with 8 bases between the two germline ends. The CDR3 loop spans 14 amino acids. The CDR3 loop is CAISERQDNYGYTF. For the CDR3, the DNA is TGTGCCATCAGTGAGAGACAGGATAACTATGGCTACACCTTC.

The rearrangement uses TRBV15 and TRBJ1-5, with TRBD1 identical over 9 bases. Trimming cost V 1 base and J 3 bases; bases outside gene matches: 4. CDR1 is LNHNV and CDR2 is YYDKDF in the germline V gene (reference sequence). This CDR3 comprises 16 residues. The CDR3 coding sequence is TGTGCCACCAGCAGAGGGGACAGGGCCCCCAATCAGCCCCAGCATTTT. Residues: CATSRGDRAPNQPQHF.

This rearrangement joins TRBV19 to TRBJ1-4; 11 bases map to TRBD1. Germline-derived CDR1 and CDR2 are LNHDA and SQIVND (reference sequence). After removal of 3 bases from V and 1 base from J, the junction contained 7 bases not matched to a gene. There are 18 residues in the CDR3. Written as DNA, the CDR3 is TGTGCCAGTAGTATGGGGACAGGGGGTTCTCGAACTAATGAAAAACTGTTTTTT. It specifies CASSMGTGGSRTNEKLFF.

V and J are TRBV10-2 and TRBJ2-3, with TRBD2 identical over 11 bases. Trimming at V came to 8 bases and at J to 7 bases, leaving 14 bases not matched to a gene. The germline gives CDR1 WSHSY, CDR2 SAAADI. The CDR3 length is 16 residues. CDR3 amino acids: CASGPLLAGEVHTQYF. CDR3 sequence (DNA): TGCGCCAGCGGCCCCCTACTAGCGGGAGAAGTGCATACGCAGTATTTT.

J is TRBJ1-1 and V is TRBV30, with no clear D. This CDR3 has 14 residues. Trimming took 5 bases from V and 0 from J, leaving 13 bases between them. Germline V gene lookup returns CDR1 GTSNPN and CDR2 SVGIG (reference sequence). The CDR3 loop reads CAWDAGQLNTEAFF. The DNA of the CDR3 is TGTGCCTGGGACGCGGGTCAGCTGAACACTGAAGCTTTCTTT.

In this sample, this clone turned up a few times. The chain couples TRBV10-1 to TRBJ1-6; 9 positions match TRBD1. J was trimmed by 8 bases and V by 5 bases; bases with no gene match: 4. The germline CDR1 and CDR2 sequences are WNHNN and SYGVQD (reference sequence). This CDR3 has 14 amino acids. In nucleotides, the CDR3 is TGCGCCAGCAGTAGTGGACAGGGGCATTCACCCCTCCACTTT. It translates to CASSSGQGHSPLHF.

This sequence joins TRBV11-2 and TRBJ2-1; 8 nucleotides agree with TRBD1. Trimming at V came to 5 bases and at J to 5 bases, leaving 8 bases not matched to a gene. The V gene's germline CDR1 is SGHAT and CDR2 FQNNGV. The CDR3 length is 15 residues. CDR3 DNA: TGTGCCAGCAGCCGGACAGGGATGGATAACAATGAGCAGTTCTTC. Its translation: CASSRTGMDNNEQFF.

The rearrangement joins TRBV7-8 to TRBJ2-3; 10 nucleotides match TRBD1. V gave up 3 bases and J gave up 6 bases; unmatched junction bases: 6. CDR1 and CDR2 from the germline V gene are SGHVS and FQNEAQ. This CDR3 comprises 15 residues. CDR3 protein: CASSFRQGAVDTQYF. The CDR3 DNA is TGTGCCAGCAGCTTCAGACAGGGGGCAGTGGATACGCAGTATTTT.

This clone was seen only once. CDR3 amino acids: CASSPWTSPGYNEQFF. The CDR3, as DNA: TGTGCCAGCAGCCCCTGGACTAGTCCAGGCTACAATGAGCAGTTCTTC. The rearrangement links TRBV4-2 to TRBJ2-1; 7 nucleotides agree with TRBD2. This CDR3 is 16 amino acids long. Germline V gives CDR1 LGHNA, CDR2 YNFKEQ. V was pared by 4 bases and J by 3 bases, with 9 bases of the junction left unmatched.

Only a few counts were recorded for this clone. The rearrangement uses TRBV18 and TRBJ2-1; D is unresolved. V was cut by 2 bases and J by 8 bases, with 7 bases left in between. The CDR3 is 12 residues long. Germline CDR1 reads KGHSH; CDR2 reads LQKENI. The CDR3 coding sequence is TGTGCCAGCTCACCATTCAGCGATGAGCAGTTCTTC. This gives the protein CASSPFSDEQFF.

The CDR3 sequence is CASSELRLNTEAFF. In DNA, the CDR3 is TGTGCCAGCAGTGAGCTACGCTTGAACACTGAAGCTTTCTTT. The chain combines TRBV2 with TRBJ1-1; D is unresolved. The V and J ends lost 3 bases and 0 bases respectively, with 8 bases between them. CDR3 length equals 14 residues. In germline, CDR1 is SNHLY, CDR2 FYNNEI. Full variable domain (remainder filled in from reference TRBV2 and TRBJ1-1): EPEVTQTPSHQVTQMGQEVILRCVPISNHLYFYWYRQILGQKVEFLVSFYNNEISEKSEIFDDQFSVERPDGSNFTLKIRSTKLEDSAMYFCASSELRLNTEAFFGQGTRLTVV.